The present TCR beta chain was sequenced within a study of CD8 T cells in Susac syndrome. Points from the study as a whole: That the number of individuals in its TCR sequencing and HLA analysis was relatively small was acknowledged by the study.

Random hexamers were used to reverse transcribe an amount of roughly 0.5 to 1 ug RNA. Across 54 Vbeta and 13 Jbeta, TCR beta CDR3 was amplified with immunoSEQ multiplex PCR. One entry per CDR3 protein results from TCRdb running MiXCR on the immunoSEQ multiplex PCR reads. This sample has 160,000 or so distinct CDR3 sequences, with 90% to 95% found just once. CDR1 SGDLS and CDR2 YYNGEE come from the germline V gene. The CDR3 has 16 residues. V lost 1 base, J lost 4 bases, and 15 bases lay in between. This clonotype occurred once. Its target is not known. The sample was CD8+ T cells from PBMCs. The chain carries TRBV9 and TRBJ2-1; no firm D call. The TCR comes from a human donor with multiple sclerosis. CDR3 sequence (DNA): TGTGCCAGCAGCGTACCCGACAACTCTGCTTACAATGAGCAGTTCTTC. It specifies CASSVPDNSAYNEQFF.